A selection of T cell receptor beta chains follows, all from one sample in a study of graft-versus-host responses after intestinal transplantation. The antigens for these receptors are not known. TCRdb's copy holds only in-frame clones and misses some; the assay was immunoSEQ multiplex PCR. The sample lists about 85,000 clones; approximately 90% were seen once. The sample was unstimulated CD8+ T cells sorted from spleen or lymph node cells, taken before transplant. All receptors come from a human donor who was the organ donor for an intestinal transplant. CDR3s include the opening cysteine and the closing phenylalanine or tryptophan. D genes are given only for firm matches. The size entry is marked missing in some rows and otherwise reads once, few, many or a size class.

D gene	J gene	clone size	V gene	CDR3 protein	CDR3 DNA
NA	TRBJ1-1	NA	TRBV30	CASDLGAEAFF	TGTGCCTCCGACTTGGGGGCTGAAGCTTTCTTT
NA	TRBJ2-7	NA	TRBV13	CASSSTPYEQYF	TGTGCCAGCAGTTCGACCCCCTACGAGCAGTACTTC
TRBD1	TRBJ1-2	NA	TRBV11-2	CASSLGGGGYGYTF	TGTGCCAGCAGCTTAGGAGGGGGCGGATATGGCTACACCTTC
NA	TRBJ1-1	NA	TRBV19	CASSAPGLMNTEAFF	TGTGCCAGTAGTGCCCCAGGATTAATGAACACTGAAGCTTTCTTT
NA	TRBJ1-2	NA	TRBV29-1	CSGEGWEDPYGYTF	TGCAGCGGGGAGGGGTGGGAGGACCCTTATGGCTACACCTTC
NA	TRBJ2-1	NA	TRBV27	CASTPNGNEQFF	TGTGCCAGCACCCCCAATGGGAATGAGCAGTTCTTC
NA	TRBJ2-2	few	TRBV11-3	CASSPTSYTGELFF	TGTGCCAGCAGCCCGACTAGTTACACCGGGGAGCTGTTTTTT
TRBD2	TRBJ2-1	NA	TRBV9	CASSVATLAGYNEQFF	TGTGCCAGCAGCGTAGCTACACTAGCGGGTTACAATGAGCAGTTCTTC
TRBD2	TRBJ2-1	NA	TRBV5-1	CASSVLAGAYNEQFF	TGCGCCAGCAGCGTATTAGCGGGGGCCTACAATGAGCAGTTCTTC
NA	TRBJ2-1	NA	TRBV5-1	CASSLVGAQKRGFGNEQFF	TGCGCCAGCAGCTTGGTTGGGGCACAGAAACGGGGATTCGGCAATGAGCAGTTCTTC
NA	TRBJ2-7	NA	TRBV4-1	CASSQGIRDTIYEQYF	TGCGCCAGCAGCCAAGGAATCCGGGACACAATTTACGAGCAGTACTTC
TRBD1	TRBJ1-1	few	TRBV10-1	CASSRQGGTTEAFF	TGCGCCAGCAGCCGACAGGGAGGGACCACTGAAGCTTTCTTT
NA	TRBJ2-1	NA	TRBV2	CASSEERSSYNEQFF	TGTGCCAGCAGTGAGGAAAGGAGCTCCTACAATGAGCAGTTCTTC
NA	TRBJ2-7	NA	TRBV11-2	CASSLEATHYEQYF	TGTGCCAGCAGCTTAGAGGCAACGCACTACGAGCAGTACTTC
NA	TRBJ2-2	NA	TRBV27	CASSPLGGVSSTGELFF	TGTGCCAGCAGTCCCCTCGGCGGGGTGTCGAGCACCGGGGAGCTGTTTTTT
TRBD2	TRBJ2-7	once	TRBV2	CASSWTSGAYEQYF	TGTGCCAGCAGTTGGACTAGCGGGGCCTACGAGCAGTACTTC
TRBD2	TRBJ2-1	NA	TRBV18	CASSWGLAPYNEQFF	TGTGCCAGCTCATGGGGACTAGCTCCCTACAATGAGCAGTTCTTC
NA	TRBJ2-2	NA	TRBV7-9	CASSLTGELFF	TGTGCCAGCAGCTTGACTGGGGAGCTGTTTTTT
NA	TRBJ1-3	NA	TRBV4-1	CASSHNTGAVVGNTIYF	TGCGCCAGCAGCCACAACACGGGGGCCGTAGTTGGAAACACCATATATTTT
TRBD1	TRBJ1-4	NA	TRBV29-1	CSVSQGANEKLFF	TGCAGCGTCTCACAGGGGGCTAATGAAAAACTGTTTTTT
TRBD1	TRBJ1-2	NA	TRBV7-6	CASSPYRGTSGYTF	TGTGCCAGCAGCCCCTACAGGGGAACCTCCGGCTACACCTTC
NA	TRBJ2-7	NA	TRBV28	CASSNQGQRTATYEQYF	TGTGCCAGCAGTAACCAGGGCCAGCGGACAGCTACCTACGAGCAGTACTTC
TRBD1	TRBJ2-7	NA	TRBV2	CASSGAPDRVSYEQYF	TGTGCCAGCAGTGGGGCCCCGGACAGGGTATCCTACGAGCAGTACTTC
NA	TRBJ1-1	NA	TRBV10-1	CASSERGVTGREAFF	TGCGCCAGCAGTGAGAGGGGGGTGACCGGGAGGGAAGCTTTCTTT
NA	TRBJ1-4	NA	TRBV2	CASSEIKQANEKLFF	TGTGCCAGCAGTGAAATTAAACAGGCTAATGAAAAACTGTTTTTT
NA	TRBJ2-7	NA	TRBV27	CASTPSGVLEQYF	TGTGCCAGCACCCCTAGTGGTGTTCTCGAGCAGTACTTC
NA	TRBJ2-1	NA	TRBV21-1	CASSKGSHNEQFF	TGTGCCAGCAGCAAGGGCTCCCACAATGAGCAGTTCTTC
TRBD1	TRBJ2-2	NA	TRBV5-5	CASSLWDRGPENTGELFF	TGTGCCAGCAGCTTGTGGGACAGGGGGCCAGAGAACACCGGGGAGCTGTTTTTT
NA	TRBJ2-5	NA	TRBV6-5	CASSYLEGETQYF	TGTGCCAGCAGTTACTTAGAGGGAGAGACCCAGTACTTC
NA	TRBJ2-5	NA	TRBV9	CASNRGQETQYF	TGTGCCAGCAACCGGGGGCAAGAGACCCAGTACTTC
NA	TRBJ2-2	NA	TRBV7-2	CASSLGLNTGELFF	TGTGCCAGCAGCTTGGGCCTGAACACCGGGGAGCTGTTTTTT
TRBD1	TRBJ2-1	NA	TRBV27	CASSFHTGGTYNEQFF	TGTGCCAGCAGTTTTCACACAGGGGGAACCTACAATGAGCAGTTCTTC
NA	TRBJ1-4	NA	TRBV19	CASTEGTIVENEKLFF	TGTGCCAGTACCGAGGGGACGATAGTGGAGAATGAAAAACTGTTTTTT
TRBD2	TRBJ2-5	NA	TRBV2	CASTGLAGTQETQYF	TGTGCCAGCACCGGACTAGCGGGGACCCAAGAGACCCAGTACTTC
NA	TRBJ1-5	NA	TRBV4-1	CASSQAGLHNQPQHF	TGCGCCAGCAGCCAAGCTGGCCTGCACAATCAGCCCCAGCATTTT
NA	TRBJ1-1	NA	TRBV7-9	CASSLAARSNTEAFF	TGTGCCAGCAGCTTAGCGGCCCGTTCGAACACTGAAGCTTTCTTT